Listed here is a single TCR beta chain. Its target antigen remains unknown. Per-base quality was not reported, and no clone a single base away is much larger than it. This specimen belongs to a study of blood T cell repertoires in COVID-19 (dated by TCRdb to 2018 to 2020). General notes on the study: Collaborator samples came from the United States, Italy and Spain and covered acute and convalescent phases of COVID-19. A de-identified subject ID, COVID-19 status, age in years and sex were almost always included in the sample metadata. Where HLA class I and class II types were available, the types were taken from metadata supplied by the sample provider, not from assay-based typing. The samples were drawn from the first 160 participants of the ongoing ImmuneRACE study and from over a thousand subjects provided by 6 global collaborators. Deeply sampled blood TCRbeta repertoires from subjects exposed to, actively infected with, or recovered from COVID-19 were included in the dataset. A freely available public database, intended as a resource for researchers studying the immune response to SARS-CoV-2, is where the repertoires were released. The material from the prospective study consisted of cDNA or gDNA derived from T cells, B-cell-depleted T cells, or PBMCs. The full study reports these points: The quantity of clinical and demographic metadata differed by source and by participant and was supplied without curation.

V sheds 5 bases and J sheds 2 bases, leaving 16 bases between their ends. From the germline V gene, CDR1 is SGHTA and CDR2 is FQGNSA. From the cysteine through the phenylalanine, the CDR3 covers 15 amino acids. Only the CDR3 region is kept as DNA, spanning 45 bases read in frame from base 1. TCRbeta CDR3 regions were amplified from genomic DNA by means of the immunoSEQ Assay, a bias-controlled multiplex PCR. Turning to the authors' computational methods: The number of nucleated cells in each sample was estimated by amplification of reference gene primers within the assay. To quantify the absolute abundance of each unique TCRbeta CDR3 rearrangement, sequence reads were collapsed and filtered. For each sample, productive Simpson clonality was calculated as the square root of Simpson's diversity index across productive rearrangements. Held by TCRdb, this immuneACCESS table contains in-frame sequences only and omits some clones. Under half of the omission traces to an unresolved V gene where checked; the cause of the rest is unknown. V, J and clone size reflect that table, while D and trimming were determined from the DNA. The sample records roughly 150,000 clones, around nine tenths of which are singletons. The top ten clonotypes cover over 4.5% of the sample.

The collaborating institutions used their own protocols to collect whole blood in K2EDTA tubes. For TCRbeta analysis, collaborator samples were shipped as frozen whole blood, as isolated PBMCs, or as DNA extracted from either sample type. The sequenced sample was peripheral blood. This chain is built from TRBV7-2 and TRBJ2-7, with TRBD2 as a weak D call on 6 bases. The sequence was obtained from a human donor in a cohort sampled during active COVID-19. The nucleotide sequence reads as follows: TGTGCCAGCAGCACGTTCGGGGGACTTACCTACGAGCAGTACTTC. This sequence encodes CASSTFGGLTYEQYF.